This T cell receptor beta chain comes out of a study of control samples from healthy donors and cancer patients (dated by TCRdb to the early 2020s). Comment on this clone: Its binding antigen is unknown. Base qualities are not provided; no much larger clone lies one nucleotide away.

Library construction relied on the immunoSEQ multiplex PCR assay. As stored in TCRdb, this immuneACCESS dataset retains in-frame rearrangements with V and J assigned. A fraction of the clones does not appear; measured against another copy, unresolved V genes explain less than half of the discrepancy, and the remainder lacks a known reason. The sample yields 85,000 to 100,000 clones; roughly four fifths were counted once. Clones ranked in the top ten supply roughly 2% of the sample. The junction carries 11 bases between V and J, which are trimmed by 2 bases and 4 bases respectively. The CDR3, cysteine through phenylalanine, is 14 amino acids long. The DNA shown is the 42-base CDR3, in frame from base 1. The germline V gene specifies KGHSH as CDR1 and LQKENI as CDR2.

The chain employs TRBV18 and TRBJ1-1, with no confidently assigned D gene. The sequencing sample was made of blood. The sequence derives from a man in his sixties in good health. The CDR3 in this case is CASSPLTASTEAFF. The DNA sequence is TGTGCCAGCTCACCATTAACAGCTTCCACTGAAGCTTTCTTT.